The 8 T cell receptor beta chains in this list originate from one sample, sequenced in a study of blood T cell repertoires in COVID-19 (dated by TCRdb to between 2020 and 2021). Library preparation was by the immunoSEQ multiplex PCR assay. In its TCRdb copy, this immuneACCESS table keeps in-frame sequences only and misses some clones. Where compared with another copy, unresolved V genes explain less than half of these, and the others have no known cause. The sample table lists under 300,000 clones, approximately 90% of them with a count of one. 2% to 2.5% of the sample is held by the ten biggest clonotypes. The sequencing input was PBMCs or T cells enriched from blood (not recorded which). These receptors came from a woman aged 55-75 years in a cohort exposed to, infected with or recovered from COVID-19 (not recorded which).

The CDR3 sequence is CAISTGNQPQHF. CDR3 DNA: TGTGCCATCAGCACGGGGAATCAGCCCCAGCATTTT. The V call is TRBV10-3, the J call TRBJ1-5; D is undetermined. The CDR3 contains 12 residues. Trimming cost V 6 bases and J 4 bases, with 7 bases left between them. Germline CDR1 reads ENHRY; CDR2 reads SYGVKD.

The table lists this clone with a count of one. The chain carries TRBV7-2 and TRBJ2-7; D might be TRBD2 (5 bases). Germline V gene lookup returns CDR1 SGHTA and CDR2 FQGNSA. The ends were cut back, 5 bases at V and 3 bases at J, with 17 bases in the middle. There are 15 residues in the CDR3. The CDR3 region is CASSPDFGADYEQYF. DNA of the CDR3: TGTGCCAGCAGCCCCGACTTTGGAGCGGACTACGAGCAGTACTTC.

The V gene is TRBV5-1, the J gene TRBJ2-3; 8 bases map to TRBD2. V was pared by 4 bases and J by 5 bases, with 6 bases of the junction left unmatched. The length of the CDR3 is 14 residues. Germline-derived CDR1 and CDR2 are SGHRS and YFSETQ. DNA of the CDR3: TGCGCCAGCAGCGGAGGACGGGAGGGAGATACGCAGTATTTT. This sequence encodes CASSGGREGDTQYF.

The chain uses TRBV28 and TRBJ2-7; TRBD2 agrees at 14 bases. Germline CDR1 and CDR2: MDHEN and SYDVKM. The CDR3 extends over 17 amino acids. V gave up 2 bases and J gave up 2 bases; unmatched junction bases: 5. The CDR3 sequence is CASSLTPGLAGAYEQYF. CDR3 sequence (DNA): TGTGCCAGCAGTTTAACCCCGGGACTAGCGGGAGCCTACGAGCAGTACTTC.

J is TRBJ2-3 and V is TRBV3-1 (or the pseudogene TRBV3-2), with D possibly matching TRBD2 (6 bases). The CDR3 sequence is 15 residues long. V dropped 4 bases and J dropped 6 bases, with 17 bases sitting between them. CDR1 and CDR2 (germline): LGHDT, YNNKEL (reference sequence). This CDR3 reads CASSPRDSTSDTQYF. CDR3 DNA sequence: TGTGCCAGCAGCCCCCGGGACTCTACGTCGGATACGCAGTATTTT.

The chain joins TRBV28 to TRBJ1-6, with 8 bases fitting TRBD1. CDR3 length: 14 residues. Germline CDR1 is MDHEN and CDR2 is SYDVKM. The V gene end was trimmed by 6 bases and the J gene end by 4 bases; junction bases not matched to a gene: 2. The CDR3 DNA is TGTGCCAGCAGACGGACAGGGTATAATTCACCCCTCCACTTT. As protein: CASRRTGYNSPLHF.

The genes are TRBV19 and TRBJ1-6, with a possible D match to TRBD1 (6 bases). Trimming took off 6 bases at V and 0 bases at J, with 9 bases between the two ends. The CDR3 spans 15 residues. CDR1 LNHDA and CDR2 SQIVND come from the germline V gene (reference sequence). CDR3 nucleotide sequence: TGTGCCAGTAGCACGGACAGCTCCTATAATTCACCCCTCCACTTT. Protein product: CASSTDSSYNSPLHF.

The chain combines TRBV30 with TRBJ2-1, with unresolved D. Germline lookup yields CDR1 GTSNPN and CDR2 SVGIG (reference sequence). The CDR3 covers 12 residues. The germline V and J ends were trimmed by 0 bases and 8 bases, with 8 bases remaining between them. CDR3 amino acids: CAWSVIRDEQFF. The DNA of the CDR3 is TGTGCCTGGAGTGTAATACGGGATGAGCAGTTCTTC.